The clone carrying this TCR beta chain has more than one count but fewer than ten. The target antigen is unknown. V shed 7 bases and J shed 7 bases, with 14 bases lying between them. The germline V gene encodes CDR1 SGHTA and CDR2 FQGNSA. The CDR3 runs to 13 residues. This entry is derived from a study of neurological immune-mediated disorders. Broader study findings: While HTLV-1-associated myelopathy showed the greatest TCR clonal expansion, multiple sclerosis showed the least, falling below healthy controls. Expanded clones shared no CDR3 amino acid sequences across subjects, suggesting private repertoires in all groups.

Time point reported: longitudinal time-point 2. 5'RACE with 10-nucleotide random UMIs generated the cDNA. TCRdb re-called the 5' RACE reads with MiXCR, one entry per CDR3 protein. The sample yields 100,000 or so distinct CDR3 sequences, approximately 13% seen once. The specimen sequenced was PBMCs. This TCR derives from a female donor with HTLV-1-associated myelopathy (HAM/TSP). This chain links TRBV7-2 with TRBJ2-1; possibly TRBD2 for D (6 bases). CDR3 in amino acids: CASTRFRGNEQFF. CDR3 DNA: TGTGCCAGCACCCGCTTCCGGGGGAATGAGCAGTTCTTC.